These T cell receptor beta chains were read from a single sample in a study of blood T cell repertoires in COVID-19. Assay used: immunoSEQ multiplex PCR; TCRdb lists only in-frame clones, some missing. Of 400,000 or so clones in the sample, 70% to 90% were seen once. The specimen sequenced was PBMCs or T cells enriched from blood (not recorded which). These receptors all come from a man aged 35 to 55 in a cohort exposed to, infected with or recovered from COVID-19 (not recorded which). Both conserved end residues are trimmed from each CDR3.

ASSPQGRERQPQH	TRBV19	TRBJ1-5
AWSGHPRQPQH	TRBV30	TRBJ1-5
SVASSTDTQY	TRBV29-1	TRBJ2-3
ASSLQGAENTGELF	TRBV6-6	TRBJ2-2
ASSEAGQYGYT	TRBV6-1	TRBJ1-2
ASTLQGAPEETQY	TRBV5-1	TRBJ2-5
ASSRIPGQGAGNTIY	TRBV7-6	TRBJ1-3
ASSERGLAGYSGANVLT	TRBV2	TRBJ2-6
SASWNTEAF	TRBV20-1	TRBJ1-1
ASSPGQGGETQY	TRBV18	TRBJ2-5
ASSSGVGTEAF	TRBV28	TRBJ1-1
ASSPGQPAHNEQF	TRBV7-2	TRBJ2-1
ASSQGGTSFGYTDTQY	TRBV4-2	TRBJ2-3
ASSFYSSYNEQF	TRBV2	TRBJ2-1
ASRGRQEATEAF	TRBV10-2	TRBJ1-1
ASSLRGTGGRGYT	TRBV28	TRBJ1-2
ASSLGDANYGYT	TRBV18	TRBJ1-2
ASSRSRLSPKNEQF	TRBV7-8	TRBJ2-1
ASSKVVGYSNQPQH	TRBV21-1	TRBJ1-5
ASSLVGGMNTEAF	TRBV7-9	TRBJ1-1
ASSVEASGSSEQY	TRBV9	TRBJ2-7
ASSEEDSSYNEQF	TRBV6-1	TRBJ2-1
SVDGLAGGRTDTQY	TRBV29-1	TRBJ2-3
ASSRQGSPDYEQY	TRBV3-1/TRBV3-2	TRBJ2-7
ASSDPGRASGELF	TRBV25-1	TRBJ2-2